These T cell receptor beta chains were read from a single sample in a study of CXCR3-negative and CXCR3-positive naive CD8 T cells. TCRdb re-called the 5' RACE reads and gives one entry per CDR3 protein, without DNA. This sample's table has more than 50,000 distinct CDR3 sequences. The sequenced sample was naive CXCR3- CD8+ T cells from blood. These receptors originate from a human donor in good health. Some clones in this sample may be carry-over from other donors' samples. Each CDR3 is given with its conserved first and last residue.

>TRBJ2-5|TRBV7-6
CASSWGLAGPEETQYF
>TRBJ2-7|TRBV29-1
CSVEGVADRTYEQYF
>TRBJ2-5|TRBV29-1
CSVGGGETQYF
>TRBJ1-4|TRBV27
CASSFFGTRTEKLFF
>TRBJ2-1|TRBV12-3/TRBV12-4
CASSNPGQIFYNEQFF
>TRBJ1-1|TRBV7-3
CASSSFGWGNTEAFF
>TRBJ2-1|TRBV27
CASSLYVLAQNNEQFF
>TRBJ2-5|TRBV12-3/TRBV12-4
CASSHQEAETQYF
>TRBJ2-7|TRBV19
CASSMGQGWYEQYF
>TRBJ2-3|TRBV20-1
CSARAQLLNTQYF
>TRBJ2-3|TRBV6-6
CAGSPTSGGYTDTQYF
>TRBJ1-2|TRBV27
CASSPVDREYQGYTF
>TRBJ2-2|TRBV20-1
CSAREFGANTGELFF
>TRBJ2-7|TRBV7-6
CASSSRQGSPYEQYF
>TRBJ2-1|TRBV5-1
CASSLEYNEQFF
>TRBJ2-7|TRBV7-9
CASSLLYPDEQYF
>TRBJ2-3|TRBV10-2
CASSESLPQGADTQYF
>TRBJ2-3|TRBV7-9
CAISQGLEQYF
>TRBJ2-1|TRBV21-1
CASSKSIRGSEQFF
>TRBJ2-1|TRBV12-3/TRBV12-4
CASSQWGSGYYNEQFF
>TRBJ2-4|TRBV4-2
CASSAGRMENIQYF
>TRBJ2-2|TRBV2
CASSEGPAGRTGELFF
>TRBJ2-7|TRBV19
CASSISQGYEQYF
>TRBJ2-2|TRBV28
CASSFLDPAGTGELFF
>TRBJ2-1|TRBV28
CASSLRLTDIYNEQFF
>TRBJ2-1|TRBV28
CASSLAGGPSSYNEQFF
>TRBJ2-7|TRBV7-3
CASSYDTRTVTYEQYF
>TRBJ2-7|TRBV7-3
CASSLSLGGGEQYF
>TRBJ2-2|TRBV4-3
CASSQDRVLGQANTGELFF
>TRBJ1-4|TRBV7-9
CASSFGRNEKLFF
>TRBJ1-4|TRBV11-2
CASSLSAGASVEKLFF
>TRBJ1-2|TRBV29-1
CSVEDFARGGGLAGYTF
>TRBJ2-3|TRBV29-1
CSVEREADTQYF
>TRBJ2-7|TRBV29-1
CSVADGFYEQYF
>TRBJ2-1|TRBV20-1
CSAPNLEGSMSNEQFF
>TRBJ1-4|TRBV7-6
CASSLTGFSLTNEKLFF
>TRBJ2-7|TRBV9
CASSVTPGSTYEQYF
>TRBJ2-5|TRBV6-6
CASSYGEGTQYF
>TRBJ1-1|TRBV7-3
CASSLTGPGTEAFF
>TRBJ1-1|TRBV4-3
CASSHKGQPSEAFF
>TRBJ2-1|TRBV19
CASSIPRSSYNEQFF
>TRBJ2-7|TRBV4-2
CASSQSSGGLGYEQYF
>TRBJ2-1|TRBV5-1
CASSLVGQAPYNEQFF
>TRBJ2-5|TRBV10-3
CAIRGDRPKETQYF
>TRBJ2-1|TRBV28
CASSLYLSSSSYNEQFF
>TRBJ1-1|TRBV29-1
CSVEQGAVDTEAFF
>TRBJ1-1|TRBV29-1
CSVVGSDMNTEAFF
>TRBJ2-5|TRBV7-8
CASSLVGGGETQYF
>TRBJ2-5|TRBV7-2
CASRPDSQETQYF
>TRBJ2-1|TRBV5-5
CASSRPPLNEQFF
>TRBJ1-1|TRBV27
CASRTGGVNTEAFF